This T cell receptor beta chain was recorded in a study of tumor-infiltrating lymphocytes in primary liver carcinoma. cDNA specific to TCR beta was made from around 470 ng of total RNA, with a constant-region primer employed for priming. Libraries of TCR beta came from three nested multiplex PCR rounds with slightly modified ARM-PCR. From the multiplex PCR reads, TCRdb called clonotypes with MiXCR, one entry per CDR3 protein. The sample shows fewer than 250,000 distinct CDR3 sequences, about 61% of them seen only once. Unsorted whole blood yielded blood RNA, and germline DNA was extracted as well. Donors were untreated and chronically infected with HBV. This clonotype was detected many times. This sequence was found in a woman between 55 and 75 years old with primary liver carcinoma and hepatitis B virus infection. Sequenced: peripheral blood.

The CDR3 DNA sequence: TGTGCCAGCAGTGAACAGAAGGCCGGGGAGCTGTTTTTT. Protein product: CASSEQKAGELFF. The genes are TRBV6-1 and TRBJ2-2; no clear D gene. Trimming left V 2 bases short and J 6 bases short, with 7 bases between. There are 13 residues in the CDR3. Germline V lookup: CDR1 MNHNS, CDR2 SASEGT.